These 27 T cell receptor beta chains were all obtained from the same sample, sequenced in a study of cytomegalovirus exposure and HLA in healthy donors. The PCR made use of 60 Vbeta and 13 Jbeta primers. The method was immunoSEQ multiplex PCR; TCRdb's version includes in-frame clones alone and lacks a portion of them. Among 60,000 to 80,000 clones listed, 65% to 75% were seen once. The specimen was PBMCs. The origin of the receptors is a woman aged 25 to 39 in good health and CMV-seronegative.

As regards this clone: A read error may account for a junction end that differs from germline. The chain has TRBV27 and TRBJ1-2; possible D gene TRBD1, 5 bases. Germline V gene sequence: CDR1 MNHEY, CDR2 SMNVEV (reference sequence). The CDR3 totals 14 residues. The CDR3 region is CACSALGGGYGYTF. As DNA, the CDR3 is TGTGCCTGCAGCGCCCTCGGGGGAGGCTATGGCTACACCTTC.

The rearrangement joins TRBV29-1 to TRBJ2-1; D might be TRBD2 (5 bases). CDR3 length: 12 residues. V was trimmed by 5 bases and J by 6 bases, leaving 11 bases between them. Germline CDR1 reads SQVTM; CDR2 reads ANQGSEA. CDR3 DNA sequence: TGCAGCGTTTTTCCTGGAGGCAATGAGCAGTTCTTC. This sequence encodes CSVFPGGNEQFF.

This rearrangement joins TRBV6-5 to TRBJ2-5, with D possibly matching TRBD2 (6 bases). This CDR3 has 15 residues. V lost 2 bases and J 3 bases, leaving 13 bases between the germline ends. In germline, CDR1 is MNHEY, CDR2 SVGAGI. DNA of the CDR3: TGTGCCAGCAGTTACAACCCGGGAGTGGAAGAGACCCAGTACTTC. It is translated as CASSYNPGVEETQYF.

The sample holds one count of this clone. The chain employs TRBV27 and TRBJ2-7; 7 bases are shared with TRBD1. The CDR3 runs 15 residues. The J segment lost 0 bases and the V segment lost 7 bases, leaving 9 bases of the junction unmatched. CDR1 is MNHEY and CDR2 is SMNVEV in the germline V gene (reference sequence). The CDR3 loop is CASNQIGGSSYEQYF. The CDR3, as DNA: TGTGCCAGCAATCAAATAGGGGGCTCCTCCTACGAGCAGTACTTC.

This clone was picked up a small number of times. CDR3 DNA sequence: TGTGCCAGCAGTGAGAGCTCCTACGAGCAGTACTTC. It yields the protein CASSESSYEQYF. The V gene is TRBV2, the J gene TRBJ2-7; no definite D call. CDR3 length: 12 amino acids. Trimming removed 3 bases from V and 0 bases from J, with 3 bases in between. Germline CDR1 SNHLY, CDR2 FYNNEI.

With regard to this clone: Relative to the germline gene, one junction end is altered; a read error may explain this. The gene calls are TRBV7-9 and TRBJ1-4; D perhaps matches TRBD1 (5 bases). CDR1 is SEHNR, CDR2 FQNEAQ, per germline (reference sequence). The CDR3 is made up of 14 amino acids. In DNA form, the CDR3 reads TGTTCCAGCAGCGGGGCGGTGGAAGGTGAAAAACTGTTTTTT. It yields the protein CSSSGAVEGEKLFF.

This clone has a handful of counts. The gene calls are TRBV27 and TRBJ2-5, with 7 bases fitting TRBD2. The V and J ends lost 1 base and 3 bases, in that order; junction bases with no gene match: 2. The CDR3 has 14 amino acids. Germline V gene lookup returns CDR1 MNHEY and CDR2 SMNVEV (reference sequence). Here the CDR3 DNA reads TGTGCCAGCAGTTTATTGCGGGAGAAAGAGACCCAGTACTTC. Amino acid sequence: CASSLLREKETQYF.

V and J are TRBV27 and TRBJ1-2; 7 positions match TRBD1. CDR1 MNHEY and CDR2 SMNVEV come from the germline V gene (reference sequence). This CDR3 is built from 16 residues. V was pared by 0 bases and J by 4 bases, with 8 bases of the junction left unmatched. In nucleotides, the CDR3 is TGTGCCAGCAGTTTATCCATGGGGACAGCCATCTATGGCTACACCTTC. Translated, it gives CASSLSMGTAIYGYTF.

V is TRBV19 and J is TRBJ2-6; D is uncertain. CDR1 LNHDA and CDR2 SQIVND come from the germline V gene (reference sequence). The CDR3 extends over 14 amino acids. The V end lost 7 bases, the J end lost 0 bases, and 7 bases lay between the germline ends. The CDR3 spells CASTLLSGANVLTF. Written as DNA, the CDR3 is TGTGCCAGTACACTACTCTCTGGGGCCAACGTCCTGACTTTC.

The chain carries TRBV15 and TRBJ2-3; D may be TRBD1 (8 bases). Germline V CDR1 and CDR2: LNHNV, YYDKDF (reference sequence). Trimming took off 5 bases at V and 10 bases at J, with 22 bases between the two ends. The CDR3 length is 15 residues. DNA for the CDR3: TGTGCCACCAGCGAGGAGACGGGGGGCAGGGGGCCGCAGTATTTT. Encoded protein: CATSEETGGRGPQYF.

The V gene is TRBV6-1, the J gene TRBJ1-5, with D unclear. The CDR3 loop spans 14 amino acids. Trimming pared 7 bases from V and 0 bases from J, leaving 10 bases between. The germline V gene has CDR1 MNHNS and CDR2 SASEGT. In DNA form, the CDR3 reads TGTGCCAGCAATATGACACCTAGCAATCAGCCCCAGCATTTT. It specifies CASNMTPSNQPQHF.

This clone has a handful of counts. This chain connects TRBV6-6 to TRBJ1-2, with D possibly being TRBD1 (5 bases). The CDR3 has 16 residues. The germline CDR1 and CDR2 sequences are MNHNY and SVGAGI (reference sequence). The ends were cut back, 2 bases at V and 0 bases at J, with 13 bases in the middle. The CDR3 nucleotides are TGTGCCAGCAGTTACGAAGGGGTTCGAGCTAACTATGGCTACACCTTC. It is translated as CASSYEGVRANYGYTF.

This chain uses TRBV7-9 with TRBJ2-4; D not certain. The CDR3 has 16 amino acids. V was clipped by 3 bases and J by 0 bases, with 12 bases between them. CDR1 and CDR2 (germline): SEHNR, FQNEAQ (reference sequence). The CDR3, as DNA: TGTGCCAGCAGCTTCCCTACTAATAAAGCCAAAAACATTCAGTACTTC. Translated, it gives CASSFPTNKAKNIQYF.

The CDR3 sequence is CASSLGGGMETQYF. The CDR3 DNA sequence: TGTGCCAGCAGCTTAGGTGGGGGGATGGAGACCCAGTACTTC. The rearrangement links TRBV11-2 to TRBJ2-5; maybe TRBD2 (6 bases). CDR1 SGHAT and CDR2 FQNNGV come from the germline V gene. The CDR3 covers 14 residues. V dropped 1 base and J dropped 5 bases, with 11 bases sitting between them.

The CDR3 region has the DNA TGCGCCAGCAGCTCTCACAGGGCGGGCGAGGACACTGAAGCTTTCTTT. It translates to CASSSHRAGEDTEAFF. V gene TRBV5-1 combines with J gene TRBJ1-1, with D possibly being TRBD1 (6 bases). The V gene's germline CDR1 is SGHRS and CDR2 YFSETQ. Trimming left V 3 bases short and J 3 bases short, with 18 bases between. This CDR3 has 16 residues.

This clone was seen a handful of times. The chain uses TRBV18 and TRBJ2-7, with 8 bases lining up with TRBD2. Germline loops: CDR1 KGHSH, CDR2 LQKENI. Trimming removed 1 base from V and 0 bases from J; junction bases left unmatched: 5. The length of the CDR3 is 16 residues. In DNA, the CDR3 is TGTGCCAGCTCACCACTAGCGGGAACAAGCTCCTACGAGCAGTACGTC. This sequence encodes CASSPLAGTSSYEQYV.

This clone was counted between two and nine times. Germline is not matched at one junction end, which may reflect a read error. V and J are TRBV7-9 and TRBJ2-7; weak D call: TRBD2 (5 bases). This CDR3 has 18 residues. The V gene's germline CDR1 is SEHNR and CDR2 FQNEAQ (reference sequence). The CDR3 DNA reads as TGTTCCAGCAGCTTATCCCCACTTAGAGGGCCTTTCTCCTACGAGCAGTACTTC. Protein: CSSSLSPLRGPFSYEQYF.

J is TRBJ2-3 and V is TRBV4-1, with D possibly TRBD2 on 5 matching bases. The CDR3 length is 15 residues. Trimming removed 1 base at V and 3 bases at J, with 11 bases between. The V gene's germline CDR1 is MGHRA and CDR2 YSYEKL. As DNA, the CDR3 is TGCGCCAGCAGCCAAGGATTCGGGAAGACAGATACGCAGTATTTT. The encoded protein is CASSQGFGKTDTQYF.

The chain couples TRBV7-2 to TRBJ2-3; D is ambiguous. This CDR3 has 14 amino acids. V dropped 2 bases and J dropped 3 bases, with 9 bases sitting between them. Germline CDR1 SGHTA, CDR2 FQGNSA. CDR3 region: CASSLFHSTDTQYF. DNA of the CDR3: TGTGCCAGCAGCTTATTCCACTCGACAGATACGCAGTATTTT.

In DNA form, the CDR3 reads TGTGCCAGCAGCGTCTCGGGACTAGCGGGGAATGAGCAGTTCTTC. It translates to CASSVSGLAGNEQFF. V and J are TRBV9 and TRBJ2-1; 13 positions agree with TRBD2. V lost 2 bases to trimming and J lost 7 bases; unmatched junction nucleotides: 3. In germline, CDR1 is SGDLS, CDR2 YYNGEE. The CDR3 totals 15 residues.

This chain joins TRBV9 and TRBJ2-3; no clear D. Trimming took 4 bases from V and 1 from J, leaving 4 bases between them. Germline V gives CDR1 SGDLS, CDR2 YYNGEE. The CDR3 is 12 residues long. As DNA, the CDR3 is TGTGCCAGCAGCCCTCGCACAGATACGCAGTATTTT. Its protein product is CASSPRTDTQYF.

The chain is built from TRBV28 and TRBJ2-2; 8 bases fit TRBD2. J gave up 6 bases and V 1 base, and 10 bases lay outside the gene matches. CDR1 and CDR2 (germline): MDHEN, SYDVKM. CDR3 size: 17 residues. The CDR3 region has the DNA TGTGCCAGCAGTTTATCCCACGGGACTAGGGGTCCCGGGGAGCTGTTTTTT. Translating gives CASSLSHGTRGPGELFF.

Only a few counts were recorded for this clone. The rearrangement links TRBV6-5 to TRBJ2-1; weak D call: TRBD2 (5 bases). CDR1 is MNHEY, CDR2 SVGAGI, per germline. V lost 0 bases to trimming and J lost 9 bases, with 12 bases between them. This CDR3 comprises 14 residues. CDR3 residues: CASSYSREGLEQFF. The CDR3 DNA reads as TGTGCCAGCAGTTACTCTCGCGAGGGCCTTGAGCAGTTCTTC.

The gene calls are TRBV5-4 and TRBJ2-3; D is possibly TRBD2 (5 bases). Between the trimmed V and J ends, which lost 4 bases and 1 base, there was a span of 16 bases. Per the germline V gene, CDR1 is SGHNT and CDR2 is YYREEE (reference sequence). The CDR3 sequence is 16 residues long. In DNA, the CDR3 is TGTGCCAGCAGCCCTCCCCGGGGATGGGGCACAGATACGCAGTATTTT. Translating gives CASSPPRGWGTDTQYF. Variable domain in full (rest from reference TRBV5-4 and TRBJ2-3): ETGVTQSPTHLIKTRGQQVTLRCSSQSGHNTVSWYQQALGQGPQFIFQYYREEENGRGNFPPRFSGLQFPNYSSELNVNALELDDSALYLCASSPPRGWGTDTQYFGPGTRLTVL.

This clone appeared once. The chain joins TRBV30 to TRBJ2-5, with 10 bases identical to TRBD2. From germline, CDR1 is GTSNPN and CDR2 SVGIG (reference sequence). The CDR3 has 15 amino acids. The J segment lost 5 bases and the V segment lost 2 bases, leaving 8 bases of the junction unmatched. The CDR3 DNA reads TGTGCCTGGAGTCCCCGCCCTAGCGGGAGCGAGACCCAGTACTTC. Translated: CAWSPRPSGSETQYF.

The V gene is TRBV7-9, the J gene TRBJ2-3, with TRBD2 as a possible D gene (6 bases). V lost 4 bases to trimming and J lost 2 bases, with 22 bases between them. The CDR3 covers 18 residues. Germline V CDR1 and CDR2: SEHNR, FQNEAQ (reference sequence). This chain's CDR3 is CASSSWGGNPFYTDTQYF. The CDR3, as DNA: TGTGCCAGCAGCTCTTGGGGCGGGAACCCTTTCTACACAGATACGCAGTATTTT.

The V gene is TRBV11-2, the J gene TRBJ2-2; 10 bases fit TRBD1. CDR3 length equals 16 residues. The V gene end was trimmed by 4 bases and the J gene end by 6 bases; junction bases not matched to a gene: 8. Germline V lookup: CDR1 SGHAT, CDR2 FQNNGV. The CDR3 is CASSSNAGTGAGELFF. As DNA, the CDR3 is TGTGCCAGCAGCTCAAACGCCGGGACAGGGGCCGGGGAGCTGTTTTTT.